A selection of T cell receptor beta chains follows, all from one sample in a study of blood T cell repertoires in COVID-19. The assay was immunoSEQ multiplex PCR, and TCRdb's table has in-frame clones only and misses some. The data hold about 130,000 clones, with 65% to 85% observed a single time. The specimen sequenced was peripheral blood. These receptors were collected from a man aged 25 to 40 with COVID-19, enrolled during active disease. Both conserved end residues are part of each CDR3. The D gene is left open where the match is weak. Not every row has a clone size; where given, it reads once, few, many or a size class.

d_gene,j_gene,v_gene,abundance,CDR3nt,CDR3aa
NA,TRBJ2-3,TRBV6-1,NA,TGTGCCAGCAGTGCCAACCCCCAGGGAGGGGGTGCAGATACGCAGTATTTT,CASSANPQGGGADTQYF
TRBD2,TRBJ2-3,TRBV18,NA,TGTGCCAGCTCACTAGCTAGCGGGGGCACCCTCCCCGATACGCAGTATTTT,CASSLASGGTLPDTQYF
TRBD1,TRBJ2-5,TRBV5-6,NA,TGTGCCAGCAGCTCTGGACAGGGGCGGTTAGAGACCCAGTACTTC,CASSSGQGRLETQYF
NA,TRBJ2-3,TRBV7-6,NA,TGTGCCAGCAGCCAAGGGGTCAGCACAGATACGCAGTATTTT,CASSQGVSTDTQYF
TRBD1,TRBJ1-1,TRBV29-1,NA,TGCAGCGTTGGATTCCGGGACAGTGAAGCTTTCTTT,CSVGFRDSEAFF
TRBD1,TRBJ1-5,TRBV28,few,TGTGCCAGCGGGACAGGGGGGCGGCAGCCCCAGCATTTT,CASGTGGRQPQHF
NA,TRBJ2-7,TRBV28,NA,TGTGCCACCTTGGGGCAGTACACCTACGAGCAGTACTTC,CATLGQYTYEQYF
NA,TRBJ1-1,TRBV7-9,NA,TGTGCCAGCAGCCCACCCCGCGGAGGGGAGGAGAACACTGAAGCTTTCTTT,CASSPPRGGEENTEAFF
NA,TRBJ2-1,TRBV30,NA,TGTGCCTGCACAGGGTACAATGAGCAGTTCTTC,CACTGYNEQFF
TRBD1,TRBJ1-2,TRBV4-1,NA,TGCGCCAGCAGCCCCAACCACAGGGGGTCATATGGCTACACCTTC,CASSPNHRGSYGYTF
NA,TRBJ2-7,TRBV6-6,NA,TGTGCCAGTGAAGCGAACGGGGGACTGAACGAGCAGTACTTC,CASEANGGLNEQYF
TRBD1,TRBJ2-1,TRBV28,few,TGTGCCAGCAGTTTCAGTACAGGGGGCAATGAGCAGTTCTTC,CASSFSTGGNEQFF
TRBD1,TRBJ2-5,TRBV11-3,NA,TGTGCCAGCAGCCGGCACTCCACAGGGGGCTATGAGACCCAGTACTTC,CASSRHSTGGYETQYF
NA,TRBJ1-5,TRBV6-5,NA,TGTGCCAGCAGTGACTCAGGGGCGACTCAGCCCCAGCATTTT,CASSDSGATQPQHF
NA,TRBJ1-2,TRBV4-3,NA,TGCGCCAGCAGCCAAGACAGGACAGTCTATGGCTACACCTTC,CASSQDRTVYGYTF
TRBD2,TRBJ2-3,TRBV27,NA,TGTGCCAGCAGTTTATTAGGCGGGGGGTCCACAGATACGCAGTATTTT,CASSLLGGGSTDTQYF
TRBD2,TRBJ2-2,TRBV27,NA,TGTGCCAGCAGTCCTCGGGGTCCGGGACTAGCGGGAGGACCTGGGGAGCTGTTTTTT,CASSPRGPGLAGGPGELFF
NA,TRBJ1-5,TRBV6-1,NA,TGTGCCAGCAGTGACTTATGGCAGGGCGGCAATCAGCCCCAGCATTTT,CASSDLWQGGNQPQHF
TRBD1,TRBJ2-5,TRBV7-8,NA,TGTGCCAGCAGCCCCGGGACAGGCCAAGAGACCCAGTACTTC,CASSPGTGQETQYF
NA,TRBJ1-3,TRBV9,NA,TGTGCCAGCAGCCCAGAGGGGGGGGCGAAAGGAAACACCATATATTTT,CASSPEGGAKGNTIYF
TRBD2,TRBJ2-1,TRBV5-1,NA,TGCGCCAGCAGCTTGGGGCTAGCGGGGCCTCTGAGCTCCTACAATGAGCAGTTCTTC,CASSLGLAGPLSSYNEQFF
TRBD2,TRBJ2-2,TRBV28,once,TGTGCCAGCCTTAGGGGAGGGACGAACACCGGGGAGCTGTTTTTT,CASLRGGTNTGELFF
NA,TRBJ1-4,TRBV28,NA,TGTGCCAGCAGACAACAGGGTCGGGGTGAAAAACTGTTTTTT,CASRQQGRGEKLFF
TRBD1,TRBJ2-7,TRBV7-9,NA,TGTGCCAGCACCCAAGGGGCAGGGGGACGGGAGCAGTACTTC,CASTQGAGGREQYF
NA,TRBJ2-5,TRBV2,NA,TGTGCCATACTAGGAGGGGAGACCCAGTACTTC,CAILGGETQYF
NA,TRBJ1-5,TRBV15,once,TGTGCCACCAGCAGAGTCCTAACAGGCGGACCGCCCCAGCATTTT,CATSRVLTGGPPQHF
TRBD2,TRBJ2-4,TRBV14,once,TGTGCCAGCAGCCCGCTAGCGGGGGGAGGGGACATTCAGTACTTC,CASSPLAGGGDIQYF
TRBD1,TRBJ1-1,TRBV9,NA,TGTGCCAGCAGCGGACAGGGTGCCTGGAACACTGAAGCTTTCTTT,CASSGQGAWNTEAFF
NA,TRBJ2-4,TRBV6-1,NA,TGTGCCAGCAGTGAAATCAGGGGGGCGGAGGCGTACTTC,CASSEIRGAEAYF